The clone carrying this T cell receptor beta chain turned up a few times. The sample is drawn from a study of blood T cell repertoires in COVID-19. In the source study's methods: The authors estimated nucleated cell counts from reference gene primer amplification. Data came from immunoSEQ multiplex PCR; TCRdb stores just in-frame clones and leaves some out. That table furnishes V, J and clone size, whereas the DNA furnished D and trimming. Of tens of thousands of clones in the sample, around four fifths are singletons; the top ten hold 6.3%. This CDR3 region has 15 residues. Looked up from germline, CDR1 is LGHDT and CDR2 is YNNKEL (reference sequence). The ends lost 6 bases at V and 6 bases at J; junction bases unmatched: 5.

The chain has TRBV3-1 (or the pseudogene TRBV3-2) and TRBJ2-3, with 14 positions matching TRBD2. The TCR was taken from a human donor in a cohort sampled during active COVID-19. Material: peripheral blood. The CDR3, as DNA: TGTGCCAGCAGACGGGGACTAGCGGGGGCCGATACGCAGTATTTT. Translated, it gives CASRRGLAGADTQYF.